These T cell receptor beta chains were read from a single sample in a study of T cells in Graves' hyperthyroidism and ophthalmopathy. TCRdb redid the calling of the multiplex PCR reads with MiXCR, one entry per CDR3 protein. The sample consists of 360,000 or so distinct CDR3 sequences, roughly 15% of them appearing once. Sample: blood. Receptor source: a woman in her sixties or seventies with Graves' ophthalmopathy. CDR3s include the opening cysteine and the closing phenylalanine or tryptophan. The order of the fields is J gene, CDR3 length, V gene, D gene, clone size, CDR3 DNA, CDR3 protein. D genes are given only for firm matches. Size is omitted from some rows. Given values are once, few, many or a class for expanded clones.

>TRBJ1-2|13|TRBV10-3|.|many
TGTGCCATCAGTGCTGGGGACTACTATGGCTACACCTTC
CAISAGDYYGYTF
>TRBJ2-7|11|TRBV2|.|many
TGTGCCAGCAGGCCTGCCTACGAGCAGTACTTC
CASRPAYEQYF
>TRBJ2-7|14|TRBV5-1|TRBD2|.
TGCGCCAGCAGCTTGGAACTAGCGTCTTTCGAGCAGTACTTC
CASSLELASFEQYF
>TRBJ2-3|18|TRBV4-1|TRBD2|few
TGCGCCAGCAGCCAAGTCTTACTAGCGGGAGTCGGCACAGATACGCAGTATTTT
CASSQVLLAGVGTDTQYF
>TRBJ1-2|13|TRBV11-2|.|many
TGTGCCAGCAGCTTAGAGGCCAGCTATGGCTACACCTTC
CASSLEASYGYTF
>TRBJ2-3|13|TRBV4-2|.|few
TGTGCCAGCAGCCATACTTTCTCGGATACGCAGTATTTT
CASSHTFSDTQYF
>TRBJ2-7|14|TRBV28|TRBD1|few
TGTGCCAGCAGTTCAGGACAGGGAATCCACGAGCAGTACTTC
CASSSGQGIHEQYF
>TRBJ1-5|16|TRBV28|.|.
TGTGCCAGCGGAGGGATTCCTTCGGGGAGCAATCAGCCCCAGCATTTT
CASGGIPSGSNQPQHF
>TRBJ1-3|13|TRBV29-1|.|many
TGCAGCGCCGACGGAGGGCTTGGAAACACCATATATTTT
CSADGGLGNTIYF
>TRBJ2-7|15|TRBV28|TRBD2|.
TGTGCCAGCAACCCCCTTAGCGGGAGCACCTACGAGCAGTACTTC
CASNPLSGSTYEQYF
>TRBJ2-7|13|TRBV6-1|.|few
TGTGCCACCGGGAAAGGGGCCTCCTACGAGCAGTACTTC
CATGKGASYEQYF
>TRBJ1-4|18|TRBV3-1|.|many
TGTGCCAGCAGCCAAGATTATTCTTTTATTCCAGCAGATGAAAAACTGTTTTTT
CASSQDYSFIPADEKLFF
>TRBJ2-5|14|TRBV12-3/TRBV12-4|.|many
TGTGCCAGCAGTTTTCCTAGCCCACAAGAGACCCAGTACTTC
CASSFPSPQETQYF
>TRBJ1-5|14|TRBV28|TRBD1|many
TGTGCCAGCAGCTCCCCGGGACAGGGTCAGCCCCAGCATTTT
CASSSPGQGQPQHF
>TRBJ2-7|15|TRBV12-3/TRBV12-4|TRBD2|.
TGTGCCAGCAGCCCCCCAGCGGGAGGCTCCTACGAGCAGTACTTC
CASSPPAGGSYEQYF
>TRBJ1-2|12|TRBV28|.|.
TGTGCCAGCAGATCCCGGGCGGATGGCTACACCTTC
CASRSRADGYTF
>TRBJ2-1|16|TRBV18|TRBD2|many
TGTGCCAGCTCACCTCCCGCGGGAGGGCCCTACAATGAGCAGTTCTTC
CASSPPAGGPYNEQFF
>TRBJ2-1|15|TRBV7-2|.|many
TGTGCCAGCAGCTTAGTGGCTAGGACTACCCAAAACCAGTTCTTC
CASSLVARTTQNQFF
>TRBJ2-1|16|TRBV4-1|TRBD2|many
TGCGCCAGCAGCCAAGAACCGGGCGGGAGCTTCAATGAGCAGTTCTTC
CASSQEPGGSFNEQFF
>TRBJ2-1|15|TRBV20-1|.|many
TGCAGTGTTCAAAACGCCCGGGACTTTCACAATGAGCAGTTCTTC
CSVQNARDFHNEQFF
>TRBJ2-7|14|TRBV7-2|.|many
TGTGCCAGCAGCCTAGAGGGGCCCTCCTACGAGCAGTACTTC
CASSLEGPSYEQYF
>TRBJ2-4|14|TRBV24-1|.|many
TGTGCCACCAGTGATGAAGGGGACAAAAACATTCAGTACTTC
CATSDEGDKNIQYF
>TRBJ1-2|15|TRBV6-1|.|few
TGTGCCAGCAGGGCCCCCAGCCCGGGGGCCCATGGCTACACCTTC
CASRAPSPGAHGYTF
>TRBJ2-7|12|TRBV6-1|.|many
TGTGCCAACACAAGCGGTACCTACGAGCAGTACTTC
CANTSGTYEQYF
>TRBJ2-3|17|TRBV2|.|many
TGTGCCAGCCGAAGGAGGGCCCAGCGTACTAGCACAGATACGCAGTATTTT
CASRRRAQRTSTDTQYF
>TRBJ1-1|12|TRBV12-5|.|.
TGTGCTAGTGGTTTGGGTGGCACTGAAGCTTTCTTT
CASGLGGTEAFF
>TRBJ2-3|18|TRBV7-8|TRBD2|.
TGTGCCAGCAGCCCCCCCCCTTTAGCGGGAGGCGACACAGATACGCAGTATTTT
CASSPPPLAGGDTDTQYF
>TRBJ2-7|15|TRBV18|TRBD2|many
TGTGCCAGCTCAGCGACTAGCGGGAGCTACTACGAGCAGTACTTC
CASSATSGSYYEQYF
>TRBJ1-5|14|TRBV6-1|.|many
TGTGCCAGTCAGGCGGGAACCTGGGGTCAGCCCCAGCATTTT
CASQAGTWGQPQHF
>TRBJ2-3|13|TRBV6-2/TRBV6-3|.|many
TGTGCCAGCAGTTACTCGGGCCTTGATACGCAGTATTTT
CASSYSGLDTQYF
>TRBJ2-3|13|TRBV5-6|.|many
TGTGCCAGCAGCTTGGACAACACAGATACGCAGTATTTT
CASSLDNTDTQYF
>TRBJ2-1|16|TRBV3-1|TRBD2|many
TGTGCCAGCAGCCCCGTCCCTAGCGGGAGGGTGGTTGAGCAGTTCTTC
CASSPVPSGRVVEQFF
>TRBJ1-2|15|TRBV6-1|.|few
TGTGCCAGCAGTTGGGTCCCGGGGGGAAGAGGTGGCTACACCTTC
CASSWVPGGRGGYTF
>TRBJ2-3|13|TRBV29-1|.|.
TGCAGCGGCGTAATCCGGGGCACAGATACGCAGTATTTT
CSGVIRGTDTQYF
>TRBJ2-1|14|TRBV19|TRBD1|few
TGTGCCAGTAGAGTACAGGGGAGCGGCGATGAGCAGTTCTTC
CASRVQGSGDEQFF
>TRBJ2-7|15|TRBV6-6|TRBD2|many
TGTGCCAGCAGTTATGGCGGGAGTGTAACCTACGAGCAGTACTTC
CASSYGGSVTYEQYF
>TRBJ2-5|15|TRBV5-1|.|.
TGCGCCAGCAGCTTGAACGACGGCCGTAGGGAGACCCAGTACTTC
CASSLNDGRRETQYF
>TRBJ1-2|15|TRBV5-1|.|few
TGCGCCAGCAGCTTGTCAGGGGTGAGCGGCTATGGCTACACCTTC
CASSLSGVSGYGYTF
>TRBJ2-1|15|TRBV3-1|.|many
TGTGCCAGCAGCCAAGAATGGATCAGGTCGGGTGAGCAGTTCTTC
CASSQEWIRSGEQFF
>TRBJ1-1|16|TRBV4-1|.|few
TGCGCCAGCAGCCAACCCTTCGGGGTCATGAACACTGAAGCTTTCTTT
CASSQPFGVMNTEAFF
>TRBJ1-3|11|TRBV30|.|.
TGTGCCTGGAGTGTATTGAACACCATATATTTT
CAWSVLNTIYF